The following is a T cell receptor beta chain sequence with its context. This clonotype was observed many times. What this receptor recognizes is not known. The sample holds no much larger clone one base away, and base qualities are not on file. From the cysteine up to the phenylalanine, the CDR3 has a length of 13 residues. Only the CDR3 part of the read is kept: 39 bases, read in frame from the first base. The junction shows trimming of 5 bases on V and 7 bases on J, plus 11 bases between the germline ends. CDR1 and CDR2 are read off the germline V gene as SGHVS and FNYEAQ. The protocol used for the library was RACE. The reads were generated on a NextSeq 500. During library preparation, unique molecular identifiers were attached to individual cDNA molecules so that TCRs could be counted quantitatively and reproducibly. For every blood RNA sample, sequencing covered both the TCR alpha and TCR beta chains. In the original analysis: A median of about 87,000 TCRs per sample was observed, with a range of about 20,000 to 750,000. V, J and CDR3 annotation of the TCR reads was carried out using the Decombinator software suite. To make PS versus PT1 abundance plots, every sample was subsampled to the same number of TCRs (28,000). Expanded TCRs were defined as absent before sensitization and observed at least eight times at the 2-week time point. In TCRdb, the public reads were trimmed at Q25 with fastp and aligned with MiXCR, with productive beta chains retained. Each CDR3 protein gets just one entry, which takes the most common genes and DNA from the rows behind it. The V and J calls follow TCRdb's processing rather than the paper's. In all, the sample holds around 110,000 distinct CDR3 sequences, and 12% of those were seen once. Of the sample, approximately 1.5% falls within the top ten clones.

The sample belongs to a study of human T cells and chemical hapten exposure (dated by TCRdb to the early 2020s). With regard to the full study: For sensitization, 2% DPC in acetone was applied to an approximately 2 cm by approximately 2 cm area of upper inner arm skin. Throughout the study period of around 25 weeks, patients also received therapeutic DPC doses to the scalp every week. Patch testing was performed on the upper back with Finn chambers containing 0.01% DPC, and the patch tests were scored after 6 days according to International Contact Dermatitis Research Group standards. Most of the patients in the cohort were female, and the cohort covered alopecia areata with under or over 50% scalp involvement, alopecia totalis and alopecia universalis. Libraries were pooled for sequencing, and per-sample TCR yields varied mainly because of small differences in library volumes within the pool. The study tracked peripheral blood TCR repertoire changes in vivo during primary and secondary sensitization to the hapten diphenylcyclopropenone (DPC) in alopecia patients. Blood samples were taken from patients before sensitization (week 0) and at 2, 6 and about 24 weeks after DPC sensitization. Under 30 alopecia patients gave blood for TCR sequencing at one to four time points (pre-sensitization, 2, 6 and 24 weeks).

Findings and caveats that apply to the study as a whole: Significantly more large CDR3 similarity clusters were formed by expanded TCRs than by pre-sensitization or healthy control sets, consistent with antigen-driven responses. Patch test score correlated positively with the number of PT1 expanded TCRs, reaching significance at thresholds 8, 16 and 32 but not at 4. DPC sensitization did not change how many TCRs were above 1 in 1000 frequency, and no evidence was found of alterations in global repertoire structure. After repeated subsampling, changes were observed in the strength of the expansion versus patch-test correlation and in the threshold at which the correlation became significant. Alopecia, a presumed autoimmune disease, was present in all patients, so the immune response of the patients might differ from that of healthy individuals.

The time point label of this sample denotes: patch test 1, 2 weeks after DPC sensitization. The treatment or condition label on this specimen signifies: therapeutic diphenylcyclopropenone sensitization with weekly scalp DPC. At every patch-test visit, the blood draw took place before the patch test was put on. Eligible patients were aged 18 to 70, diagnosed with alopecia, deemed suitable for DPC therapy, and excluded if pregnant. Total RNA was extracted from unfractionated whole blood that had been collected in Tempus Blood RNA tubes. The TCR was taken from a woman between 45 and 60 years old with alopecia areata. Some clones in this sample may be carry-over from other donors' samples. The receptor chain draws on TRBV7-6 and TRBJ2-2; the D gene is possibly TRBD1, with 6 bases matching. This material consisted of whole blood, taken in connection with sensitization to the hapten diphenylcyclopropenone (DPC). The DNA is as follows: TGTGCCAGCAGCCCACAGGGATACGGGGAGCTGTTTTTT. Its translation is CASSPQGYGELFF. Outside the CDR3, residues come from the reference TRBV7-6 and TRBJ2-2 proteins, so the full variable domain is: GAGVSQSPRYKVTKRGQDVALRCDPISGHVSLYWYRQALGQGPEFLTYFNYEAQQDKSGLPNDRFSAERPEGSISTLTIQRTEQRDSAMYRCASSPQGYGELFFGEGSRLTVL.